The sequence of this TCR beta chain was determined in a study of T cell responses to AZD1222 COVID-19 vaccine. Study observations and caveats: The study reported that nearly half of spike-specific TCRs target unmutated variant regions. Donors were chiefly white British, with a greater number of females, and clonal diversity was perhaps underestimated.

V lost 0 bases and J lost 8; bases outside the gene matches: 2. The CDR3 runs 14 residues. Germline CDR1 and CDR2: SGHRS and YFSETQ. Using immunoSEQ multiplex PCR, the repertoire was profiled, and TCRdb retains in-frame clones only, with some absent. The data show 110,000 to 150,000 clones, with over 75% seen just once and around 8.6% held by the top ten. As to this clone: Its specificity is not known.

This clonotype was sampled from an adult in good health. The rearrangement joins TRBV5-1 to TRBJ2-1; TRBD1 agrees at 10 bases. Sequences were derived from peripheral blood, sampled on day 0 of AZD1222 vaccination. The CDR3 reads CASSLGDRGDEQFF. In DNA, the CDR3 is TGCGCCAGCAGCTTGGGGGACAGGGGAGATGAGCAGTTCTTC.